Each of the 27 T cell receptor beta chains below was sequenced from the same sample in a study of Tregs in tolerant kidney transplant recipients. Method: immunoSEQ multiplex PCR; TCRdb's copy keeps in-frame clones and lacks some. Here the sample spans some 80,000 clones, roughly 98% being singletons. Sequences were derived from CD4+ T cells from blood, sampled before the transplant. These receptor sequences come from a human donor who received a combined kidney and bone marrow transplant.

The chain has TRBV9 and TRBJ1-2; D possibly corresponds to TRBD1 (5 bases). Trimming took 4 bases from V and 7 from J, leaving 11 bases between them. This CDR3 region has 12 residues. Per the germline V gene, CDR1 is SGDLS and CDR2 is YYNGEE. In DNA form, the CDR3 reads TGTGCCAGCAGCTCTGGAGACAGTGGCTACACCTTC. This sequence encodes CASSSGDSGYTF.

The table lists this clone with a count of one. An end of the junction does not agree with germline; a read error may underlie this. The chain has TRBV29-1 and TRBJ2-3; D ambiguous. Germline lookup yields CDR1 SQVTM and CDR2 ANQGSEA. The CDR3 totals 14 residues. The CDR3, as DNA: TGCAGGGTTGGAGCCAGGTCCAACACAGATACGCAGTATTTT. As protein: CRVGARSNTDTQYF.

The chain recombines TRBV10-3 with TRBJ2-3; tentatively, D is TRBD2 (6 bases). The CDR3 spans 14 residues. Trimming removed 3 bases from V and 2 bases from J, with 9 bases in between. Germline CDR1 and CDR2: ENHRY and SYGVKD. The CDR3 nucleotides are TGTGCCATCAGTGATGGGACTTACACAGATACGCAGTATTTT. This sequence encodes CAISDGTYTDTQYF.

V usage is TRBV11-3 and J usage is TRBJ2-1; perhaps TRBD1 as D (7 bases). This CDR3 comprises 19 residues. Germline V gene data show CDR1 as SGHNT and CDR2 as YENEEA. Trimming removed 6 bases at V and 9 bases at J, with 33 bases between. The CDR3 DNA is TGTGCCAGCAGTACAACCTCTCTGACCCCCTCCGGAGGGGGCATTGAGCAGTTCTTC. Protein: CASSTTSLTPSGGGIEQFF.

The gene calls are TRBV2 and TRBJ2-7; 9 bases align to TRBD1. The CDR3 loop spans 13 amino acids. V trimming: 7 bases; J trimming: 6 bases; junction bases outside the gene matches: 7. In germline, CDR1 is SNHLY, CDR2 FYNNEI. CDR3 amino acids: CASIRDREGEQYF. CDR3 nucleotides: TGTGCCAGCATCCGGGACAGGGAGGGCGAGCAGTACTTC.

Points on this clone: Other nucleotide sequences from this sample produce the same CDR3. V gene TRBV5-1 combines with J gene TRBJ2-1; the D is unclear. Germline values: CDR1 SGHRS, CDR2 YFSETQ. V was trimmed by 0 bases and J by 8 bases, leaving 9 bases between them. CDR3 size: 13 residues. Here the CDR3 DNA reads TGCGCCAGCAGCTTGGCCGTCAGATATGAGCAGTTCTTC. Translated: CASSLAVRYEQFF.

The chain is built from TRBV19 and TRBJ1-1, with 10 bases lining up with TRBD1. With 5 bases clipped from V and 5 bases from J, the junction kept 8 bases outside the gene matches. Germline-derived CDR1 and CDR2 are LNHDA and SQIVND (reference sequence). CDR3 length equals 15 residues. The CDR3 coding sequence is TGTGCCAGTAGTGTGACAGGGGGCCTTGGGACTGAAGCTTTCTTT. Translation gives CASSVTGGLGTEAFF.

The chain uses TRBV7-2 and TRBJ2-3, with D tentatively TRBD2 (6 bases). CDR1 and CDR2 (germline): SGHTA, FQGNSA. Trimming cost V 4 bases and J 8 bases, with 10 bases left between them. The CDR3 loop spans 12 amino acids. The CDR3 nucleotides are TGTGCCAGCAGCTCCGGGCGGGGTACGCAGTATTTT. Protein product: CASSSGRGTQYF.

V and J are TRBV4-3 and TRBJ2-4; TRBD2 matches 7 bases. The CDR3 has 18 amino acids. Germline V CDR1 and CDR2: LGHNA, YSLEER. After removal of 0 bases from V and 8 bases from J, the junction contained 16 bases not matched to a gene. CDR3 sequence: CASSQDLAEYAPRDIQYF. The CDR3 bases are TGCGCCAGCAGCCAAGACCTAGCGGAGTACGCCCCTAGGGACATTCAGTACTTC.

The rearrangement links TRBV4-3 to TRBJ2-3; maybe TRBD2 (6 bases). The CDR3 covers 17 residues. With 0 bases removed from V and 0 bases from J, the gap between germline ends came to 13 bases. CDR1 and CDR2 from the germline V gene are LGHNA and YSLEER. In nucleotides, the CDR3 is TGCGCCAGCAGCCAAGATCAAGGAGGGCCCAGCACAGATACGCAGTATTTT. Its translation: CASSQDQGGPSTDTQYF.

The V call is TRBV5-6, the J call TRBJ2-1; the D gene is possibly TRBD2 (5 bases). CDR1 and CDR2 from the germline V gene are SGHDT and YYEEEE. The V gene lost 0 bases and the J gene lost 10 bases, with 14 bases spanning the gap. The CDR3 runs to 14 residues. CDR3 in DNA: TGTGCCAGCAGCTTGGATCGGGGTAAAGGGGAGCAGTTCTTC. It codes for CASSLDRGKGEQFF.

The rearrangement uses TRBV30 and TRBJ2-1; D is possibly TRBD2 (9 bases). The germline gives CDR1 GTSNPN, CDR2 SVGIG (reference sequence). V was clipped by 8 bases and J by 6 bases, with 20 bases between them. This CDR3 is 14 amino acids long. Written as DNA, the CDR3 is TGTGCCCAGGGGGCTAGCGGGATCTTCAATGAGCAGTTCTTC. Its protein is CAQGASGIFNEQFF.

The V call is TRBV6-5, the J call TRBJ2-1, with 12 bases that match TRBD2. CDR1 and CDR2 (germline): MNHEY, SVGAGI. The CDR3 loop spans 15 amino acids. V lost 4 bases, J lost 8 bases, and 6 bases stayed unmatched. This chain's CDR3 is CASSSLAGGQDEQFF. In DNA form, the CDR3 reads TGTGCCAGCAGTTCCCTAGCGGGGGGGCAGGATGAGCAGTTCTTC.

The chain has TRBV28 and TRBJ2-7; D gene unclear. This CDR3 spans 16 amino acids. Per the germline V gene, CDR1 is MDHEN and CDR2 is SYDVKM. V was clipped by 5 bases and J by 4 bases, with 21 bases between them. DNA for the CDR3: TGTGCCAGCAGTCCCCTGGGCGTCGTCAGAGAATACGAGCAGTACTTC. It yields the protein CASSPLGVVREYEQYF.

CDR3 amino acids: CASSFSGQSYEQYF. As DNA, the CDR3 is TGCGCCAGCAGCTTCTCGGGACAGTCCTACGAGCAGTACTTC. This chain uses TRBV5-1 with TRBJ2-7; TRBD1 matches at 7 bases. The CDR3 has 14 amino acids. The germline V gene has CDR1 SGHRS and CDR2 YFSETQ. V lost 2 bases to trimming and J lost 1 base; unmatched junction nucleotides: 3.

The chain couples TRBV19 to TRBJ1-2; D is unresolved. The CDR3 has 14 amino acids. CDR1 and CDR2 (germline): LNHDA, SQIVND (reference sequence). V lost 5 bases to trimming and J lost 4 bases, with 14 bases between them. The CDR3 is CASSSPVGVYGYTF. In DNA form, the CDR3 reads TGTGCCAGTAGTTCCCCGGTGGGCGTCTATGGCTACACCTTC.

This clone appeared a few times. The chain carries TRBV4-2 and TRBJ2-4, with TRBD2 identical over 10 bases. Germline CDR1 reads LGHNA; CDR2 reads YNFKEQ. With 1 base clipped from V and 5 bases from J, the junction kept 14 bases outside the gene matches. The CDR3 has 19 amino acids. In DNA, the CDR3 is TGTGCCAGCAGCCAAGGGGCGATCGGGCTAGCGGGAGTCGAAAACATTCAGTACTTC. Translated, it gives CASSQGAIGLAGVENIQYF.

This chain's CDR3 is CASSLLGGEQYF. The CDR3 nucleotides are TGTGCCAGCAGCTTACTAGGGGGCGAGCAGTACTTC. This rearrangement joins TRBV7-3 to TRBJ2-7; maybe TRBD1 (6 bases). Germline V lookup: CDR1 SGHTA, CDR2 FQGTGA. CDR3 length: 12 residues. The V gene lost 2 bases and the J gene lost 6 bases, with 8 bases spanning the gap.

CDR3 sequence: CASSPTGPGLLIEQFF. The DNA of the CDR3 is TGTGCCAGCAGCCCGACGGGTCCCGGTTTACTTATTGAGCAGTTCTTC. The V and J genes are TRBV14 and TRBJ2-1; no clear D gene. The germline gives CDR1 SGHDN, CDR2 FVKESK. The CDR3 sequence is 16 residues long. The V end lost 4 bases, the J end lost 9 bases, and 22 bases lay between the germline ends.

The V call is TRBV5-1, the J call TRBJ2-1, with D perhaps matching TRBD1 (6 bases). With 0 bases removed from V and 7 bases from J, the gap between germline ends came to 8 bases. This CDR3 spans 13 amino acids. The germline V gene has CDR1 SGHRS and CDR2 YFSETQ. The CDR3 sequence is CASSLGGQNEQFF. The CDR3 nucleotides are TGCGCCAGCAGCTTGGGGGGGCAGAATGAGCAGTTCTTC.

This clone came up once. V is TRBV11-2 and J is TRBJ1-2; TRBD1 aligns across 11 bases. The CDR3 consists of 15 residues. V dropped 5 bases and J dropped 8; count of bases not matched to a gene: 10. Germline V lookup: CDR1 SGHAT, CDR2 FQNNGV. CDR3 sequence (DNA): TGTGCCAGCAGCGGACAGGGGGCGATTCTTTGGGGCTACACCTTC. Amino acids: CASSGQGAILWGYTF.

The J gene is TRBJ1-5, the V gene TRBV27; D is unclear. The CDR3 spans 13 residues. Germline V gene sequence: CDR1 MNHEY, CDR2 SMNVEV (reference sequence). V was shortened by 4 bases and J by 4 bases, with 8 bases between the two germline ends. The CDR3 here is CASSSRINQPQHF. CDR3 nucleotides: TGTGCCAGCAGTTCCAGGATTAATCAGCCCCAGCATTTT.

On this clone: The sample has other DNA sequences that encode this CDR3 too. The J gene is TRBJ1-2, the V gene TRBV6-5; TRBD1 is a possible D gene (5 bases). This CDR3 spans 14 amino acids. The V end was cut by 2 bases, the J end by 1 base, with 8 bases between. Per the germline V gene, CDR1 is MNHEY and CDR2 is SVGAGI. CDR3 loop: CASSYGQGNYGYTF. CDR3 in DNA: TGTGCCAGCAGTTACGGCCAGGGTAACTATGGCTACACCTTC.

The chain joins TRBV21-1 to TRBJ1-2; the DNA was not compared with TRBD1, the D call given in the table. TRBV21-1 is classified as a pseudogene. The CDR3 runs 14 residues. The CDR3 loop is CASSRRDRPYGYTF. CDR3 DNA sequence: TGTGCCAGCAGCCGCCGGGACAGACCCTATGGCTACACCTTC.

The genes are TRBV5-6 and TRBJ1-5; D is undetermined. The CDR3 is made up of 13 amino acids. Germline V lookup: CDR1 SGHDT, CDR2 YYEEEE. The V end was cut by 1 base, the J end by 6 bases, with 8 bases between. CDR3 loop: CASSLPGGQPQHF. The CDR3 coding sequence is TGTGCCAGCAGCTTGCCGGGAGGTCAGCCCCAGCATTTT.

The chain uses TRBV6-5 and TRBJ2-1, with TRBD2 matching 7 bases. Germline V gene sequence: CDR1 MNHEY, CDR2 SVGAGI. This CDR3 has 13 amino acids. The V and J ends lost 6 bases and 6 bases, in that order; junction bases with no gene match: 5. The CDR3 loop reads CASSLGGVNEQFF. CDR3 sequence (DNA): TGTGCCAGCAGCCTGGGGGGGGTCAATGAGCAGTTCTTC.

The J gene is TRBJ2-7, the V gene TRBV7-8; no definite D call. With 0 bases removed from V and 0 bases from J, the gap between germline ends came to 6 bases. The germline CDR1 and CDR2 sequences are SGHVS and FQNEAQ. The CDR3 runs 14 residues. The CDR3: CASSLASVSYEQYF. Written as DNA, the CDR3 is TGTGCCAGCAGCTTAGCTTCCGTCTCCTACGAGCAGTACTTC.